This T cell receptor beta chain was sequenced in a study of blood T cell repertoires in COVID-19. Repertoires were generated with immunoSEQ multiplex PCR, while TCRdb's copy carries only in-frame clones and drops some. This table has 160,000 or so clones, roughly 80% appearing once. The clonotype originates from a woman older than 75 with acute or convalescent COVID-19. The material sequenced was peripheral blood.

The CDR3 nucleotides read TGTGCCAGCAGCGCTCAGACTAGCGGCAAAGAGACCCAGTACTTC. Its translation: CASSAQTSGKETQYF. The chain carries TRBV9 and TRBJ2-5; 9 bases match TRBD2. CDR1 and CDR2 (germline): SGDLS, YYNGEE. The CDR3 length is 15 residues. The ends lost 3 bases at V and 3 bases at J; junction bases unmatched: 6.